This T cell receptor (beta chain) was found in a study of blood T cells in healthy people across ages. Regarding this clonotype: A read error may produce the germline difference seen at one junction end.

The CDR3 loop spans 16 amino acids. Germline-derived CDR1 and CDR2 are SGHTA and FQGNSA. The total RNA that was extracted per sample amounted to at least 5.5 micrograms. Sample-barcoded 5' priming and a J-beta primer mix drove a second PCR of roughly 7 to 11 cycles. TCRdb fed the 5' RACE reads into MiXCR, producing one record per CDR3 protein. The data show roughly 800,000 distinct CDR3 sequences, with about 36% seen just once and around 13% held by the top ten. This receptor was obtained from a man in his late teens or twenties in good health. Sequencing was performed on blood. The V and J genes are TRBV7-2 and TRBJ2-3; 7 positions agree with TRBD1. The CDR3: CASSSRTGPSTDTRYF. DNA for the CDR3: TGTGCCAGCAGCTCGCGGACAGGACCTAGCACAGATACGCGGTATTTT.